One T cell receptor beta chain is described in this entry. This entry is derived from a study of cytomegalovirus exposure and HLA in healthy donors. PCR employed 60 Vbeta and 13 Jbeta primers. Method: immunoSEQ multiplex PCR; TCRdb's copy keeps in-frame clones and lacks some. The data show some 140,000 clones, with 70% to 80% seen just once and about 2% held by the top ten. Sequenced sample: PBMCs. This TCR was sampled from a man in his thirties or forties in good health and CMV-seronegative.

CDR3 coding DNA: TGTGCCAGCAGCTTACTAGGGGCCGGCTACACCTTC. This codes for CASSLLGAGYTF. The V and J genes are TRBV7-2 and TRBJ1-2; D may be TRBD1 (5 bases). Germline V gives CDR1 SGHTA, CDR2 FQGNSA. Trimming pared 2 bases from V and 8 bases from J, leaving 9 bases between. The CDR3 is 12 residues long.